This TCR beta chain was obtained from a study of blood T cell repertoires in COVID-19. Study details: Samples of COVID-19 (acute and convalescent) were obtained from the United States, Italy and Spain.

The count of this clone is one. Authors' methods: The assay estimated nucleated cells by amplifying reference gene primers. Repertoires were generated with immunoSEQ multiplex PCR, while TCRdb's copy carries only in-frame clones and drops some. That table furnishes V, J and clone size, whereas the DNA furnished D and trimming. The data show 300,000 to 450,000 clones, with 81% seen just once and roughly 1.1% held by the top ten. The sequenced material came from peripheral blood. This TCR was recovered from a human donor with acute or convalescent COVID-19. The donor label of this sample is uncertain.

DNA for the CDR3: TGCGCCAGCAGCTTGATGGACAGGGGGTTAGGGGAGACCCAGTACTTC. Its protein product is CASSLMDRGLGETQYF. This chain uses TRBV5-1 with TRBJ2-5, with 10 nucleotides matching TRBD1. CDR1 and CDR2 (germline): SGHRS, YFSETQ. This CDR3 contains 16 residues. The V segment lost 1 base and the J segment 5 bases; nucleotides outside the gene matches: 8.